The source of this T cell receptor beta chain is a study of blood T cell repertoires in COVID-19. Study summary: Whether acute or convalescent, the COVID-19 samples came from the United States, Italy and Spain.

This CDR3 has 12 amino acids. The junction had 1 base not matched to a gene; V was cut back by 3 bases and J by 4 bases. CDR1 and CDR2 from the germline V gene are DFQATT and SNEGSKA (reference sequence). As handled by the study authors: Reference gene primer amplification in the assay estimated nucleated cell counts. Assay used: immunoSEQ multiplex PCR; TCRdb lists only in-frame clones, some missing. That table is the source of V, J and clone size, and D and trimming were worked out from the DNA. The table has 110,000 to 150,000 clones, more than 80% seen once. This clone was detected only once. The source is a man aged 50-59 years who had recovered from COVID-19. V usage is TRBV20-1 and J usage is TRBJ2-3; 7 bases are shared with TRBD2. The sequencing input was PBMCs or T cells enriched from blood (not recorded which). The CDR3 protein is CSASGGADTQYF. CDR3 nucleotides: TGCAGTGCTAGTGGGGGGGCAGATACGCAGTATTTT.